This T cell receptor beta chain was observed in a study of blood T cell repertoires in COVID-19. Study-wide background: The United States, Italy and Spain provided the acute and convalescent COVID-19 samples. Sample material is recorded as cDNA or gDNA derived from T cells, B-cell-depleted T cells, or PBMCs.

The germline CDR1 and CDR2 sequences are LGHDT and YNNKEL (reference sequence). This CDR3 region has 17 residues. With 1 base removed from V and 2 bases from J, the gap between germline ends came to 15 bases. The repertoire was sequenced with immunoSEQ multiplex PCR; TCRdb's copy has only in-frame clones and lacks some. The sample includes about 80,000 clones, roughly 80% of them seen just once. The chain couples TRBV3-1 (or the pseudogene TRBV3-2) to TRBJ2-1, with a weak D call TRBD1 (6 bases). The sequence was collected from an older woman with acute or convalescent COVID-19. Material for sequencing was peripheral blood. In DNA form, the CDR3 reads TGTGCCAGCAGCCAAGTTTCAGGTGACAGGCCCTACAATGAGCAGTTCTTC. Protein sequence: CASSQVSGDRPYNEQFF.